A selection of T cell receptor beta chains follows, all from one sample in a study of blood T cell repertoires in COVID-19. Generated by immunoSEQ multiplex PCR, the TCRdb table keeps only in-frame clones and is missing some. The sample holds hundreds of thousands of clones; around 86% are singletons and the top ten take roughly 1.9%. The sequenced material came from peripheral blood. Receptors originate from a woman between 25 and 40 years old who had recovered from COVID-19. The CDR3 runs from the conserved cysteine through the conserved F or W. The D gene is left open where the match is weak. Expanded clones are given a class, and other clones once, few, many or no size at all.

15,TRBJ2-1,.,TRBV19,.,CASSIFGGAPNEQFF,TGTGCCAGTAGTATATTTGGGGGGGCGCCCAATGAGCAGTTCTTC
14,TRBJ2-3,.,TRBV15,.,CATSRSGGTDTQYF,TGTGCCACCAGCAGGTCGGGGGGCACAGATACGCAGTATTTT
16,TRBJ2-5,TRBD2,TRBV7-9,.,CASSLLAGGPQETQYF,TGTGCCAGCAGCTTACTAGCGGGGGGTCCCCAAGAGACCCAGTACTTC
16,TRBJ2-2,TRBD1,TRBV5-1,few,CASSYTGGANTGELFF,TGCGCCAGCAGCTATACAGGGGGCGCGAACACCGGGGAGCTGTTTTTT
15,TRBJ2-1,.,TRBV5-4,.,CASSLDPAGDNEQFF,TGTGCCAGCAGCTTGGATCCAGCAGGGGACAATGAGCAGTTCTTC
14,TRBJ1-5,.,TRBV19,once,CASSITQVGQPQHF,TGTGCCAGTAGTATTACACAGGTCGGTCAGCCCCAGCATTTT
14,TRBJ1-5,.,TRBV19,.,CASTYLGLNQPQHF,TGTGCCAGTACGTATCTGGGCCTTAATCAGCCCCAGCATTTT
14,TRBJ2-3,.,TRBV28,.,CASSGAGAGDTQYF,TGTGCCAGCTCGGGGGCGGGAGCGGGAGATACGCAGTATTTT
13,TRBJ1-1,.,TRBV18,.,CASSRAVNTEAFF,TGTGCCAGCTCACGGGCCGTGAACACTGAAGCTTTCTTT
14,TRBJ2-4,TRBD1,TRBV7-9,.,CASSLTGPSGIQYF,TGTGCCAGCAGCTTGACAGGGCCGAGTGGCATTCAGTACTTC
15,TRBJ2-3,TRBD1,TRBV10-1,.,CASSDPGQGPDTQYF,TGCGCCAGCAGTGATCCGGGACAGGGTCCAGATACGCAGTATTTT
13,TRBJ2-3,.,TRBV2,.,CASLTDFTDTQYF,TGTGCCAGCTTGACAGACTTCACAGATACGCAGTATTTT
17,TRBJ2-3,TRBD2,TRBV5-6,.,CASSLYLAGVSTDTQYF,TGTGCCAGCAGCTTGTACCTAGCGGGGGTTAGCACAGATACGCAGTATTTT
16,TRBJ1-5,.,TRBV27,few,CASSPSGFESNQPQHF,TGTGCCAGCAGCCCTTCCGGGTTCGAGAGCAATCAGCCCCAGCATTTT
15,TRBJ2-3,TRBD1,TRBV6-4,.,CASSPGTVSTDTQYF,TGTGCCAGCAGTCCCGGGACAGTGAGCACAGATACGCAGTATTTT
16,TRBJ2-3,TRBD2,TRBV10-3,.,CAISEGIAGETDTQYF,TGTGCCATCAGTGAGGGCATTGCGGGAGAGACAGATACGCAGTATTTT
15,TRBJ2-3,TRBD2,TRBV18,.,CASSLLTSVTDTQYF,TGTGCCAGCTCTTTGCTGACTAGCGTCACAGATACGCAGTATTTT
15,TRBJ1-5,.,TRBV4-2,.,CASSPHGSSNQPQHF,TGTGCCAGCAGCCCTCACGGTTCGTCCAATCAGCCCCAGCATTTT
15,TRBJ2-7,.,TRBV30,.,CAWSVGIGDTYEQYF,TGTGCCTGGAGTGTAGGTATCGGGGATACCTACGAGCAGTACTTC
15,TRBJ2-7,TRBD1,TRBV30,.,CAWSLGQGVPYEQYF,TGTGCCTGGAGTTTAGGACAGGGGGTACCCTACGAGCAGTACTTC
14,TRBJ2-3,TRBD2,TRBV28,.,CASSLGGGGDTQYF,TGTGCCAGCAGTTTAGGGGGGGGAGGGGATACGCAGTATTTT
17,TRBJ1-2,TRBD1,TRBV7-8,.,CASSLALSRDSYYGYTF,TGTGCCAGCAGCTTAGCGTTGTCCCGGGACAGCTACTATGGCTACACCTTC
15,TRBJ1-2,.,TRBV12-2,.,CASRPNGGAHYGYTF,TGTGCAAGTCGCCCGAACGGGGGGGCTCACTATGGCTACACCTTC
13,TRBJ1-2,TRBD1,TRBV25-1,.,CASSEDRGGGYTF,TGTGCCAGCAGTGAGGACAGGGGGGGCGGCTACACCTTC
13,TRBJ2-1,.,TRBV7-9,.,CASTGTVYNEQFF,TGTGCCAGCACCGGGACTGTCTACAATGAGCAGTTCTTC
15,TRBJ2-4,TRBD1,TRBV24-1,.,CATSEHGTGKNIQYF,TGTGCCACCAGTGAGCATGGGACAGGGAAAAACATTCAGTACTTC
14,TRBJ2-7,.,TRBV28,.,CASSSYAGSYEQYF,TGTGCCAGCAGTAGCTATGCGGGGTCCTACGAGCAGTACTTC
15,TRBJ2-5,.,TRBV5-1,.,CASSLGTRVVQTQYF,TGCGCCAGCAGCTTGGGCACCAGGGTAGTGCAGACCCAGTACTTC
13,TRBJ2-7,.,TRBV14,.,CASGYSGGYEQYF,TGTGCCAGTGGATACTCCGGGGGCTACGAGCAGTACTTC
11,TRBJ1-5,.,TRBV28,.,CASGVKQPQHF,TGTGCCAGCGGAGTTAAGCAGCCCCAGCATTTT
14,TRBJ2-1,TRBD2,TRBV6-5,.,CASTLAGKDNEQFF,TGTGCCAGCACCTTAGCGGGAAAGGACAATGAGCAGTTCTTC
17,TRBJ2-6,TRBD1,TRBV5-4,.,CASSQGTGGSGANVLTF,TGTGCCAGCAGTCAGGGGACAGGGGGCTCTGGGGCCAACGTCCTGACTTTC
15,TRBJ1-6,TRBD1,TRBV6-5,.,CASSRGQGGDSPLHF,TGTGCCAGCAGCCGAGGACAGGGAGGGGATTCACCCCTCCACTTT
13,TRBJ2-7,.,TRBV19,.,CASSISEPYEQYF,TGTGCCAGTAGTATATCCGAGCCCTACGAGCAGTACTTC
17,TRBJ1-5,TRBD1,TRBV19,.,CASSSTGTGGTNQPQHF,TGTGCCAGTAGTTCAACCGGGACAGGGGGCACGAATCAGCCCCAGCATTTT
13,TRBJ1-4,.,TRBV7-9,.,CASSFDSKGKLFF,TGTGCCAGCAGCTTTGACAGTAAAGGGAAACTGTTTTTT
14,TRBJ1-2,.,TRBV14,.,CASSLAGIFYGYTF,TGTGCCAGCAGTCTAGCGGGGATATTCTATGGCTACACCTTC
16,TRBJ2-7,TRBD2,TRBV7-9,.,CASSSQRLAPPYEQYF,TGTGCCAGCAGCTCACAGCGACTAGCTCCTCCCTACGAGCAGTACTTC